The entry that follows covers one TCR beta chain sequence. Its target is not known. This sample is part of a study of shared clonotypes between healthy human individuals. Study observations and caveats: Richness estimates generally favored naive over memory subsets.

Evenly divided among several immunoSEQ plates was the genomic DNA of each subset. Sorted-subset replicate PCRs used about 0.2 ug DNA, approximately 30,000 T cell genomes. Profiling relied on immunoSEQ multiplex PCR, and the TCRdb table lists in-frame clones only, not all of them. The sample has more than 2 million clones, 95% seen once. V was pared by 9 bases and J by 0 bases, with 12 bases between. Germline CDR1 and CDR2: LNHDA and SQIVND (reference sequence). CDR3 length equals 14 residues. Adults of Caucasian background living in Nashville, Tennessee made up all donors. The specimen was naive CD4+ T cells sorted from blood. Subset given: CD45RA+ positively selected. J is TRBJ1-5 and V is TRBV19; D is perhaps TRBD1 (5 bases). This TCR came from a man younger than 35 in good health. CDR3 bases: TGTGCCAGCGGACAAGCAAATAGCAATCAGCCCCAGCATTTT. It translates to CASGQANSNQPQHF.